These 6 T cell receptor beta chains originate from one sample sequenced in a study of T cell repertoires in cytomegalovirus infection. Using its own MiXCR run on the reads, TCRdb lists one record per CDR3 protein. This table holds some 800,000 distinct CDR3 sequences, about 29% found once. No antigens are known for them. The sequences come from cultured CD8+ T cells from PBMCs, collected from culture after CMV antigen stimulation. The receptors were sampled from a human donor in good health (CMV status not recorded). Some clones in this sample may be carry-over from other donors' samples.

There are many counts of this clonotype. The chain joins TRBV7-8 to TRBJ2-7; unclear D gene. CDR1 and CDR2 (germline): SGHVS, FQNEAQ. V lost 0 bases and J 0 bases, leaving 15 bases between the germline ends. This CDR3 is 17 amino acids long. Here the CDR3 reads CASSLAPGQAGSYEQYV. As DNA, the CDR3 is TGTGCCAGCAGCTTAGCGCCCGGCCAGGCAGGCTCCTACGAGCAGTACGTC.

The J gene is TRBJ1-6, the V gene TRBV19; D is undetermined. There are 13 residues in the CDR3. Germline V gene sequence: CDR1 LNHDA, CDR2 SQIVND (reference sequence). V was clipped by 3 bases and J by 7 bases, with 7 bases between them. The CDR3 bases are TGTGCCAGTAGTATGACGGACAATTCACCCCTCCACTTT. It encodes CASSMTDNSPLHF.

The CDR3 sequence: CASGAQRGRNTEAFF. In nucleotides, the CDR3 is TGTGCCAGTGGGGCTCAACGGGGGAGGAACACTGAAGCTTTCTTT. This sequence joins TRBV19 and TRBJ1-1, with D perhaps matching TRBD1 (5 bases). The CDR3 loop spans 15 amino acids. V lost 8 bases to trimming and J lost 1 base, with 17 bases between them. Germline CDR1 LNHDA, CDR2 SQIVND (reference sequence).

A few counts support this clonotype. CDR3 nucleotides: TGTGCCAGCATAGGGACAGGGAACACTGAAGCTTTCTTT. As protein: CASIGTGNTEAFF. The chain combines TRBV12-3 or TRBV12-4 with TRBJ1-1; 8 bases map to TRBD1. V shed 7 bases, J shed 1 base, and the junction held 2 bases outside the gene matches. The CDR3 runs 13 residues.

The chain carries TRBV4-1 and TRBJ2-7, with D perhaps TRBD2 (6 bases). Per germline, CDR1 MGHRA and CDR2 YSYEKL. CDR3 size: 15 residues. The V gene lost 2 bases and the J gene lost 3 bases, with 14 bases spanning the gap. CDR3 sequence (DNA): TGCGCCAGCAGCCAAAGCGGAACAGCGGGCTACGAGCAGTACTTC. Translation: CASSQSGTAGYEQYF.

The table lists this clonotype with a few counts. The CDR3 loop reads CASSTASGPRNEQFF. The DNA for the CDR3 is TGTGCCAGCAGCACCGCTAGCGGCCCTCGGAATGAGCAGTTCTTC. The chain combines TRBV9 with TRBJ2-1; 7 nucleotides match TRBD2. Germline-derived CDR1 and CDR2 are SGDLS and YYNGEE. Trimming at V came to 4 bases and at J to 7 bases, leaving 11 bases not matched to a gene. CDR3 length: 15 residues.